Detailed here is one T cell receptor (beta chain). Its antigen is unknown. The data derive from a study of PD-1 blockade in classical Hodgkin lymphoma. For the study at large: A 3 mg/kg intravenous dose of nivolumab was received by patients every 2 weeks. Study-level points and caveats: Possible causes of repertoire differences, disease activity or prior therapy, remain undefined. TCR diversity in CD4+, not CD8+, cells rose significantly by C4D1. Relative to healthy donors, newly diagnosed patients reportedly had lower baseline TCR diversity, which was reported as lower still in relapsed/refractory patients.

Assay: immunoSEQ multiplex PCR; the TCRdb copy retains only in-frame clones and omits some. The sample includes approximately 61,000 clones, 80% to 90% of them seen just once. Every patient relapsed after autologous stem cell transplantation, and brentuximab vedotin exposure varied. Trimming stripped 0 bases from V and 6 bases from J, with 14 bases between. CDR1 and CDR2 (germline): MNHEY, SVGAGI. This CDR3 is 15 amino acids long. This sample comprised peripheral blood mononuclear cells (PBMCs), obtained at baseline. The clonotype comes from a human donor with classical Hodgkin lymphoma. The V and J genes are TRBV6-5 and TRBJ1-1; a possible D gene is TRBD1 (5 bases). CDR3 nucleotide sequence: TGTGCCAGCAGTTACTCGCGGGGGAAAGTCGCTGAAGCTTTCTTT. Protein sequence: CASSYSRGKVAEAFF.